Shown below are 2 T cell receptor beta chains from a single sample sequenced in a study of T cells in Graves' hyperthyroidism and ophthalmopathy. TCR beta CDR3 sequences were amplified from RNA transcripts. The HTBI primer set was used in a first-round RT-PCR of the TCR CDR3. MiXCR, applied by TCRdb to the multiplex PCR reads, yields one record per CDR3 protein. The sample has under 350,000 distinct CDR3 sequences, around 20% seen once. The specimen sequenced was blood. These receptors originate from a woman in her 50s with Graves' hyperthyroidism.

This clonotype has only a few counts. The chain is built from TRBV20-1 and TRBJ2-1; 8 positions match TRBD2. This CDR3 has 14 residues. V lost 2 bases to trimming and J lost 3 bases; unmatched junction nucleotides: 3. The germline V gene has CDR1 DFQATT and CDR2 SNEGSKA (reference sequence). For the CDR3, the DNA is TGCAGTGCTAGAACTAGCGGAGGCTACAATGAGCAGTTCTTC. This sequence encodes CSARTSGGYNEQFF.

The CDR3 nucleotides read TGTGCCAGCAGCCGCCAGGGGACAACTAACTCTGGAAACACCATATATTTT. Amino acid sequence: CASSRQGTTNSGNTIYF. V is TRBV28 and J is TRBJ1-3, with D perhaps TRBD1 (6 bases). CDR1 and CDR2 from the germline V gene are MDHEN and SYDVKM. This CDR3 is 17 amino acids long. V was pared by 6 bases and J by 0 bases, with 18 bases between.